The following is a T cell receptor beta chain sequence with its context. Its specificity is unknown. The sample comes from a study of a mutant IDH1 vaccine in newly diagnosed glioma. In the study overall: Onset of vaccination occurred 4-6 weeks following radiotherapy alone, or with temozolomide cycles. Those enrolled had earlier been treated with radiotherapy, temozolomide, or both, mostly both.

Specified time point: week 11, during vaccination. Each vaccine dose was 300 ug of mutant IDH1 20-mer peptide, with topical imiquimod. TCRdb's table, derived via immunoSEQ multiplex PCR, lists solely in-frame clones and lacks some. The sample contains 50,000 to 65,000 clones, approximately 84% of which appear only once. V lost 3 bases to trimming and J lost 7 bases; unmatched junction nucleotides: 7. The V gene's germline CDR1 is SGHAT and CDR2 FQDESV (reference sequence). CDR3 length equals 15 residues. Study-wide points: Whatever changes occurred in top peripheral T cell clonotypes seemed unrelated to pseudoprogression. Vaccine-induced immune responses occurred in roughly 93% of patients.

The TCR comes from a woman aged 50 to 60 with glioma. The sample consisted of PBMCs, taken from a glioma patient whose treatment included an IDH1 peptide vaccine. The chain couples TRBV11-1 to TRBJ1-4; TRBD1 agrees at 8 bases. CDR3: CASSLTGVGGEKLFF. CDR3 sequence (DNA): TGTGCCAGCAGCTTGACAGGGGTTGGCGGTGAAAAACTGTTTTTT.